These 22 T cell receptor beta chains were sequenced from one sample in a study of blood T cells in healthy people across ages. The second PCR ran roughly 7 to 12 cycles with a sample-barcoded 5' primer and J-beta primers. TCRdb used MiXCR to reprocess the 5' RACE reads, holding one entry per CDR3 protein. The sample contains about 1,400,000 distinct CDR3 sequences, around two fifths of which appear only once. The sample comprised blood. The receptors were sampled from a woman aged 18-29 years in good health.

The chain recombines TRBV3-1 with TRBJ1-3; D remains unclear. The CDR3 is 16 residues long. V lost 4 bases and J lost 0, with 13 bases in between. Germline assignment: CDR1 LGHDT and CDR2 YNNKEL (reference sequence). The CDR3 loop reads CASSPSQTRSGNTIYF. DNA of the CDR3: TGTGCCAGCAGCCCTTCACAGACACGCTCTGGAAACACCATATATTTT.

The V gene is TRBV6-1, the J gene TRBJ1-3; unclear D gene. V was cut by 7 bases and J by 4 bases, with 17 bases left in between. Germline loops: CDR1 MNHNS, CDR2 SASEGT. The CDR3 is 15 amino acids. The CDR3 spells CASTVGKSSGNTIYF. The CDR3 nucleotides read TGTGCCAGCACCGTGGGCAAGAGCTCCGGAAACACCATATATTTT.

The chain carries TRBV4-2 and TRBJ2-5; D possibly corresponds to TRBD2 (6 bases). Germline loops: CDR1 LGHNA, CDR2 YNFKEQ. The CDR3 is 15 residues long. Trimming stripped 0 bases from V and 7 bases from J, with 15 bases between. CDR3 sequence reads: CASSQDTGVQGTQYF. The CDR3 coding sequence is TGTGCCAGCAGCCAAGATACGGGAGTGCAGGGGACCCAGTACTTC.

The count of this clonotype is one. V and J are TRBV12-3 or TRBV12-4 and TRBJ2-5, with TRBD2 matching 10 bases. The V segment lost 3 bases and the J segment 5 bases; nucleotides outside the gene matches: 9. This CDR3 has 16 amino acids. This CDR3 reads CASSLLSSGRVETQYF. The DNA for the CDR3 is TGTGCCAGCAGTTTGCTGTCCAGCGGGAGGGTGGAGACCCAGTACTTC.

This sequence joins TRBV10-1 and TRBJ1-5; D is unresolved. Deletions cut 6 bases from V and 0 bases from J, with 21 bases between. Germline V gene data show CDR1 as WNHNN and CDR2 as SYGVQD (reference sequence). CDR3 size: 18 residues. For the CDR3, the DNA is TGCGCCAGCAGGGTCCCCCAGCGGGCTTCCTATAGCAATCAGCCCCAGCATTTT. It codes for CASRVPQRASYSNQPQHF.

This clonotype was found a few times. The V gene is TRBV27, the J gene TRBJ2-7; D unresolved. Between the trimmed V and J ends, which lost 5 bases and 3 bases, there was a span of 14 bases. CDR1 and CDR2 from the germline V gene are MNHEY and SMNVEV (reference sequence). There are 14 residues in the CDR3. DNA for the CDR3: TGTGCCAGCAGTGTCTTCGGGCGAAACTACGAGCAGTACTTC. Amino acids: CASSVFGRNYEQYF.

The sample holds a few counts of this clonotype. This chain joins TRBV11-2 and TRBJ2-7, with D hard to call. This CDR3 region has 15 residues. V was trimmed by 3 bases and J by 2 bases, leaving 14 bases between them. CDR1 SGHAT and CDR2 FQNNGV come from the germline V gene. The CDR3 protein is CASSFRLVGAYEQYF. For the CDR3, the DNA is TGTGCCAGCAGCTTTCGTTTAGTGGGCGCCTACGAGCAGTACTTC.

There are a few counts of this clonotype. A read error may produce the germline difference seen at one junction end. V is TRBV5-1 and J is TRBJ2-5; maybe TRBD1 (6 bases). Germline V gene lookup returns CDR1 SGHRS and CDR2 YFSETQ. CDR3 size: 14 residues. For the CDR3, the DNA is TGTGCCAGCAGTCTGGACAGTTCTCAGGAGACCCAGTACTTC. This encodes CASSLDSSQETQYF.

V and J are TRBV20-1 and TRBJ2-1; 12 bases are shared with TRBD2. Germline lookup yields CDR1 DFQATT and CDR2 SNEGSKA (reference sequence). This CDR3 has 15 residues. Germline trimming cut 6 bases from V and 8 bases from J; bases unmatched to any gene: 11. The CDR3 DNA follows: TGCAGTGCCGTTCTACGACTAGCGGGAGCCCATGAGCAGTTCTTC. This gives the protein CSAVLRLAGAHEQFF.

This clonotype was recorded a few times. The rearrangement uses TRBV13 and TRBJ2-7; 11 nucleotides agree with TRBD2. This CDR3 contains 15 residues. The V segment lost 5 bases and the J segment 5 bases; nucleotides outside the gene matches: 8. Germline CDR1 is PRHDT and CDR2 is FYEKMQ (reference sequence). The CDR3 region is CASSRRLAGRDEQYF. The CDR3 DNA is TGTGCCAGCAGCCGGCGACTAGCGGGGCGGGACGAGCAGTACTTC.

The rearrangement uses TRBV11-2 and TRBJ2-3; TRBD2 is a possible D gene (6 bases). The CDR3 has 16 residues. Trimming took off 3 bases at V and 5 bases at J, with 18 bases between the two ends. Germline CDR1 and CDR2: SGHAT and FQNNGV. The CDR3 DNA reads TGTGCCAGCAGCTTGGGTACTAGCCCTCGGAGAGATACGCAGTATTTT. As protein: CASSLGTSPRRDTQYF.

This sequence joins TRBV15 and TRBJ2-7; D is undetermined. Germline CDR1 reads LNHNV; CDR2 reads YYDKDF (reference sequence). V lost 3 bases and J 3 bases, leaving 12 bases between the germline ends. The CDR3 sequence is 14 residues long. CDR3 residues: CATSSPPLNYEQYF. The DNA for the CDR3 is TGTGCCACCAGCAGTCCCCCTTTAAACTACGAGCAGTACTTC. Drawing the rest from reference TRBV15 and TRBJ2-7, the complete variable domain is DAMVIQNPRYQVTQFGKPVTLSCSQTLNHNVMYWYQQKSSQAPKLLFHYYDKDFNNEADTPDNFQSRRPNTSFCFLDIRSPGLGDTAMYLCATSSPPLNYEQYFGPGTRLTVT.

This clonotype was counted a few times. V gene TRBV12-3 or TRBV12-4 combines with J gene TRBJ2-3; D is unresolved. The CDR3 is 15 amino acids. V was pared by 1 base and J by 4 bases, with 12 bases between. CDR3 protein: CASSLGPFIADTQYF. CDR3 nucleotide sequence: TGTGCCAGCAGTTTAGGTCCTTTTATAGCAGATACGCAGTATTTT.

This clonotype was counted between two and nine times. The chain links TRBV12-3 or TRBV12-4 to TRBJ2-5; 12 bases map to TRBD2. Losses at the gene ends were 7 bases for V and 0 bases for J; bases not matched to a gene: 6. This CDR3 is 16 amino acids long. The CDR3 is CASTLGLAGNQETQYF. The CDR3 nucleotides read TGTGCCAGCACCCTGGGACTAGCGGGCAACCAAGAGACCCAGTACTTC.

This sequence joins TRBV25-1 and TRBJ2-2, with unresolved D. The germline gives CDR1 MGHDK, CDR2 SYGVNS. V shed 10 bases and J shed 5 bases, with 17 bases lying between them. The CDR3 is 14 residues long. In DNA, the CDR3 is TGTGCCACCACACCGTATCCTGGAACCGGGGAGCTGTTTTTT. It translates to CATTPYPGTGELFF.

This chain connects TRBV27 to TRBJ2-5, with D possibly TRBD1 on 6 matching bases. The DNA end lines up better with TRBJ2-7; the J call may be wrong. The CDR3 totals 14 residues. The germline V gene encodes CDR1 MNHEY and CDR2 SMNVEV (reference sequence). The CDR3 coding sequence is TGTGCCAGCAGTTGGGGGCCTAACACGGGCGAGCAGTACTTC. Translation gives CASSWGPNTGEQYF.

This clonotype has only a few counts. This chain links TRBV7-2 with TRBJ1-1; 7 bases match TRBD1. This CDR3 comprises 17 residues. V lost 1 base to trimming and J lost 3 bases; unmatched junction nucleotides: 11. Germline lookup yields CDR1 SGHTA and CDR2 FQGNSA. The CDR3 DNA reads TGTGCCAGCAGCTTAGGGAAGGGGGCCGTTGGGTACACTGAAGCTTTCTTT. The encoded protein is CASSLGKGAVGYTEAFF.

The sample holds one count of this clonotype. The V and J genes are TRBV6-1 and TRBJ2-1; D gene uncertain. The CDR3 has 14 residues. V lost 2 bases and J lost 12, with 17 bases in between. CDR1 is MNHNS, CDR2 SASEGT, per germline. CDR3 protein: CASSEMLDLGGQFF. The CDR3 DNA sequence: TGTGCCAGCAGTGAAATGCTGGACCTCGGCGGGCAGTTCTTC.

The chain couples TRBV20-1 to TRBJ1-1; D is perhaps TRBD1 (5 bases). In germline, CDR1 is DFQATT, CDR2 SNEGSKA (reference sequence). Trimming left V 2 bases short and J 2 bases short, with 12 bases between. There are 14 residues in the CDR3. This chain's CDR3 is CSARRGALNTEAFF. The CDR3 DNA follows: TGCAGTGCTAGAAGAGGGGCCCTCAACACTGAAGCTTTCTTT.

This clonotype has only a few counts. The CDR3 reads CASSLDAAGGTDTQYF. The CDR3 region has the DNA TGTGCCAGCAGCTTAGATGCGGCAGGGGGGACAGATACGCAGTATTTT. The V call is TRBV7-2, the J call TRBJ2-3; tentatively, D is TRBD1 (7 bases). The CDR3 sequence is 16 residues long. Trimming removed 1 base at V and 3 bases at J, with 14 bases between. Per germline, CDR1 SGHTA and CDR2 FQGNSA. Full variable domain (remainder filled in from reference TRBV7-2 and TRBJ2-3): GAGVSQSPSNKVTEKGKDVELRCDPISGHTALYWYRQSLGQGLEFLIYFQGNSAPDKSGLPSDRFSAERTGGSVSTLTIQRTQQEDSAVYLCASSLDAAGGTDTQYFGPGTRLTVL.

This clonotype was observed many times. J is TRBJ2-7 and V is TRBV29-1; no firm D call. Germline loops: CDR1 SQVTM, CDR2 ANQGSEA. This CDR3 spans 13 amino acids. V was shortened by 3 bases and J by 2 bases, with 11 bases between the two germline ends. The CDR3 DNA reads TGCAGCGTTGAGAGTCGCGACACCTACGAGCAGTACTTC. It is translated as CSVESRDTYEQYF.

CDR3 protein: CSVVQGYTDTQYF. The DNA of the CDR3 is TGCAGCGTCGTCCAGGGTTACACAGATACGCAGTATTTT. The chain recombines TRBV29-1 with TRBJ2-3; the D gene is possibly TRBD1 (5 bases). The length of the CDR3 is 13 residues. Trimming removed 6 bases at V and 2 bases at J, with 12 bases between. Germline CDR1 is SQVTM and CDR2 is ANQGSEA.